The 9 T cell receptor beta chains presented below share a single source sample, sequenced in a study of CD8 T cells in Susac syndrome. RNA amounts of about 0.5 to 1 ug underwent reverse transcription with random hexamers. TCRdb fed the immunoSEQ multiplex PCR reads into MiXCR, producing one record per CDR3 protein. Among approximately 150,000 distinct CDR3 sequences listed, roughly 93% were seen once. Sequencing used CD4+ T cells from PBMCs. The receptors were gathered from a human donor in good health.

V and J are TRBV7-2 and TRBJ1-1; D uncertain. The CDR3 contains 13 residues. Trimming took off 2 bases at V and 1 base at J, with 5 bases between the two ends. Germline CDR1 reads SGHTA; CDR2 reads FQGNSA. The CDR3 sequence: CASSLTRNTEAFF. CDR3 DNA sequence: TGTGCCAGCAGCTTAACGAGGAACACTGAAGCTTTCTTT.

The rearrangement links TRBV5-1 to TRBJ2-5; 7 bases are a match to TRBD1. In germline, CDR1 is SGHRS, CDR2 YFSETQ. Unmatched junction bases numbered 10, after V lost 7 bases and J lost 4 bases. The CDR3 has 14 residues. DNA of the CDR3: TGCGCCAGCCAACCTACGACAGGGTTAGAGACCCAGTACTTC. It is translated as CASQPTTGLETQYF.

This clonotype was counted a single time. The chain carries TRBV11-2 and TRBJ1-1; D is perhaps TRBD1 (6 bases). The V end was cut by 2 bases, the J end by 9 bases, with 10 bases between. CDR3 length equals 12 residues. Germline loops: CDR1 SGHAT, CDR2 FQNNGV. This CDR3 is CASSLQGRKAFF. The CDR3 coding sequence is TGTGCCAGCAGCTTACAGGGGCGGAAAGCTTTCTTT.

This clonotype showed up just once. The genes are TRBV3-1 and TRBJ2-5, with unresolved D. V lost 0 bases and J 5 bases, leaving 10 bases between the germline ends. The CDR3 covers 14 residues. Per the germline V gene, CDR1 is LGHDT and CDR2 is YNNKEL (reference sequence). CDR3 bases: TGTGCCAGCAGCCAAGACCCCGGTCGGGAGACCCAGTACTTC. Residues: CASSQDPGRETQYF.

The rearrangement links TRBV19 to TRBJ2-1; the match to TRBD2 covers 11 bases. This CDR3 has 16 amino acids. Germline assignment: CDR1 LNHDA and CDR2 SQIVND (reference sequence). Trimming removed 6 bases from V and 4 bases from J; junction bases left unmatched: 8. The CDR3 is CASRDGGTSGYNEQFF. In nucleotides, the CDR3 is TGTGCCAGTAGGGACGGCGGGACTAGCGGTTACAATGAGCAGTTCTTC.

The CDR3: CASSQVGRAPGELFF. The CDR3 coding sequence is TGTGCCAGCAGCCAAGTGGGTAGGGCTCCCGGGGAGCTGTTTTTT. V is TRBV3-1 and J is TRBJ2-2; D is undetermined. Trimming stripped 1 base from V and 6 bases from J, with 12 bases between. CDR1 is LGHDT, CDR2 YNNKEL, per germline (reference sequence). CDR3 length: 15 residues.

This rearrangement joins TRBV27 to TRBJ2-2; a weak D match, TRBD1 (5 bases). V was pared by 9 bases and J by 6 bases, with 14 bases between. This CDR3 region has 13 residues. Germline lookup yields CDR1 MNHEY and CDR2 SMNVEV (reference sequence). The DNA for the CDR3 is TGTGCCAGTATGCAGGGTCAAGCCGGGGAGCTGTTTTTT. It specifies CASMQGQAGELFF.

The chain uses TRBV5-4 and TRBJ1-1; unclear D gene. Per the germline V gene, CDR1 is SGHNT and CDR2 is YYREEE (reference sequence). This CDR3 is 12 amino acids long. Trimming left V 0 bases short and J 5 bases short, with 5 bases between. CDR3 region: CASSLDTTEAFF. CDR3 coding DNA: TGTGCCAGCAGCTTGGATACTACTGAAGCTTTCTTT.

J is TRBJ1-5 and V is TRBV3-1; 7 bases fit TRBD1. Germline V gives CDR1 LGHDT, CDR2 YNNKEL (reference sequence). The J segment lost 2 bases and the V segment lost 3 bases, leaving 13 bases of the junction unmatched. The CDR3 extends over 18 amino acids. The CDR3 DNA sequence: TGTGCCAGCAGCCAGGGGTTAAGAGGGGGCCGGGGCAATCAGCCCCAGCATTTT. Protein sequence: CASSQGLRGGRGNQPQHF. The full variable domain, with the rest looked up from reference TRBV3-1 and TRBJ1-5, is DTAVSQTPKYLVTQMGNDKSIKCEQNLGHDTMYWYKQDSKKFLKIMFSYNNKELIINETVPNRFSPKSPDKAHLNLHINSLELGDSAVYFCASSQGLRGGRGNQPQHFGDGTRLSIL.